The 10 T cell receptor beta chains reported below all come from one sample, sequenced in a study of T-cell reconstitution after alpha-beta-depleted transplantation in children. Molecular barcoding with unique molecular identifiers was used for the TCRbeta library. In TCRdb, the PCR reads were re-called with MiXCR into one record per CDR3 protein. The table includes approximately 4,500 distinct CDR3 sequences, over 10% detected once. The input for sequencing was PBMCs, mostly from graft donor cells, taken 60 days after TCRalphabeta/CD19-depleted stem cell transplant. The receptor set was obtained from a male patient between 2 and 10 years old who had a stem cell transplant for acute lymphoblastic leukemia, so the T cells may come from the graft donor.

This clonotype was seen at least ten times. The CDR3 bases are TGTGCCAGCAGCGTCGGGACAGGGAAGGGCTCTGGAAACACCATATATTTT. Amino acids: CASSVGTGKGSGNTIYF. The chain has TRBV9 and TRBJ1-3, with 9 positions matching TRBD1. Germline values: CDR1 SGDLS, CDR2 YYNGEE. Germline trimming cut 2 bases from V and 0 bases from J; bases unmatched to any gene: 6. The CDR3 is made up of 17 amino acids.

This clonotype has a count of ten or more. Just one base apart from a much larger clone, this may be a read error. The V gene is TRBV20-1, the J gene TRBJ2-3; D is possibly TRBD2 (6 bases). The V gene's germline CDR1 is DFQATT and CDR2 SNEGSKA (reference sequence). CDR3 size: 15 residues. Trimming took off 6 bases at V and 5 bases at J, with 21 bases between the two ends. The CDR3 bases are TGCAGTGCCCACCGACGGGGGTCCTCCCGAGATACGCAGTATTTT. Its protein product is CSAHRRGSSRDTQYF.

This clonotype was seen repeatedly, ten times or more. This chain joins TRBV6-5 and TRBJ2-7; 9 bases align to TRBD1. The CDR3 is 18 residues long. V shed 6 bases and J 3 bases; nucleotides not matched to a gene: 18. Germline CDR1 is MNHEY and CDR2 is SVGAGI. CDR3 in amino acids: CASSPIFVTGGGVYEQYF. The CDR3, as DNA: TGTGCCAGCAGCCCTATTTTTGTGACAGGGGGGGGGGTCTACGAGCAGTACTTC.

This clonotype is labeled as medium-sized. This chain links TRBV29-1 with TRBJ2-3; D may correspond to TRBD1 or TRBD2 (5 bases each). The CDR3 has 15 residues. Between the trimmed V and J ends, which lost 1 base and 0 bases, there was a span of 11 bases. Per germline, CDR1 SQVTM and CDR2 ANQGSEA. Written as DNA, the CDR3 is TGCAGCGTTGAAGGGCGAGGGGCTAGCACAGATACGCAGTATTTT. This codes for CSVEGRGASTDTQYF.

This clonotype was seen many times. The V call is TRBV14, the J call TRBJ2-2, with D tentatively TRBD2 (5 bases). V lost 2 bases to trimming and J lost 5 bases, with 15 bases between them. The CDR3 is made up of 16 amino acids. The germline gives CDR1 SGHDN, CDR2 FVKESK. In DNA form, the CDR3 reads TGTGCCAGCAGCCAACATCGGCTAGCAGTGACCGGGGAGCTGTTTTTT. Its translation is CASSQHRLAVTGELFF. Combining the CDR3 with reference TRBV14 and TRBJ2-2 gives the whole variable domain EAGVTQFPSHSVIEKGQTVTLRCDPISGHDNLYWYRRVMGKEIKFLLHFVKESKQDESGMPNNRFLAERTGGTYSTLKVQPAELEDSGVYFCASSQHRLAVTGELFFGEGSRLTVL.

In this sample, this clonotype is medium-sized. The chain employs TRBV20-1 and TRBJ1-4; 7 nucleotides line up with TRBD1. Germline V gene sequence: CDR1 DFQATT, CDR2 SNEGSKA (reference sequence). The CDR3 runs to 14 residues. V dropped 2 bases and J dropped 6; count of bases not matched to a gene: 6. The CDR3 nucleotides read TGCAGTGCTAGAAGGGGGACAGCGGATGAAAAACTGTTTTTT. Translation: CSARRGTADEKLFF.

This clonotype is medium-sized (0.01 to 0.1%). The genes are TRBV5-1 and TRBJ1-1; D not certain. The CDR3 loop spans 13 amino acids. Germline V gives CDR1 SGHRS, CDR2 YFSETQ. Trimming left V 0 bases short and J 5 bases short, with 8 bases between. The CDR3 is CASSLAVGTEAFF. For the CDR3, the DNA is TGCGCCAGCAGCTTGGCCGTGGGGACTGAAGCTTTCTTT.

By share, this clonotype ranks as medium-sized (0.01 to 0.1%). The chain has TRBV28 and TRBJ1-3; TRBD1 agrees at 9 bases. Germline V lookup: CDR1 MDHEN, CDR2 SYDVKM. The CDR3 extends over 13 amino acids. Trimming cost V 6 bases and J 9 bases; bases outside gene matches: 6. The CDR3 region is CASRGQGGGTIYF. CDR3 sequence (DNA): TGTGCCAGCAGGGGACAGGGCGGTGGCACCATATATTTT.

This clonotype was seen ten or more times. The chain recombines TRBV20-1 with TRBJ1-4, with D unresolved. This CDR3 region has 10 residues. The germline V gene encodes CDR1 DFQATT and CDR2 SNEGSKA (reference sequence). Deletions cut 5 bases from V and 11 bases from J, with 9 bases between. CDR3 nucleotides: TGCAGTGCTGCCCGAGACAAACTGTTTTTT. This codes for CSAARDKLFF.

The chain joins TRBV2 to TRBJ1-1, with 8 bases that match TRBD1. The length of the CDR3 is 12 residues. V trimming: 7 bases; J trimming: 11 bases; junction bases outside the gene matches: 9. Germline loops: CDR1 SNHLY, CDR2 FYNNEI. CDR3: CASMTRGREAFF. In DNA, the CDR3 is TGTGCCAGCATGACCAGGGGGCGTGAGGCTTTCTTT.